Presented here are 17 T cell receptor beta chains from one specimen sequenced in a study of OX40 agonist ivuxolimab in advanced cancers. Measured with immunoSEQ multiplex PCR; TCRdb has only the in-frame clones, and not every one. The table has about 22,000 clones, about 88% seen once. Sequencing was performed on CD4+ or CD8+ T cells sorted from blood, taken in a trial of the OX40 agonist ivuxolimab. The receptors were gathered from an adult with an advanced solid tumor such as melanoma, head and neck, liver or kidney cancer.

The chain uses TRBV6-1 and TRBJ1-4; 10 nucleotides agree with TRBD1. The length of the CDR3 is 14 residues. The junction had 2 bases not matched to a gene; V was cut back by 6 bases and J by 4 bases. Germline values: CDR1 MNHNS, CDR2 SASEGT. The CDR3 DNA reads TGTGCCAGCAGGGGACAGGGGATTAATGAAAAACTGTTTTTT. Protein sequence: CASRGQGINEKLFF.

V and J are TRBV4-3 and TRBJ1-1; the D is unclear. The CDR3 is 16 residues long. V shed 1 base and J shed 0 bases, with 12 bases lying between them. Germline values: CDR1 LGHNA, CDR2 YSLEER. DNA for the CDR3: TGCGCCAGCAGCCAAGCCGAGTACAGCATGAACACTGAAGCTTTCTTT. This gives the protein CASSQAEYSMNTEAFF.

The CDR3 is CASTSGAGGYGYTF. CDR3 sequence (DNA): TGTGCCAGCACCTCGGGGGCAGGAGGCTATGGCTACACCTTC. The V gene is TRBV7-9, the J gene TRBJ1-2; a weak D match, TRBD1 (6 bases). Trimming removed 7 bases at V and 4 bases at J, with 16 bases between. The CDR3 has 14 residues. The germline gives CDR1 SEHNR, CDR2 FQNEAQ (reference sequence).

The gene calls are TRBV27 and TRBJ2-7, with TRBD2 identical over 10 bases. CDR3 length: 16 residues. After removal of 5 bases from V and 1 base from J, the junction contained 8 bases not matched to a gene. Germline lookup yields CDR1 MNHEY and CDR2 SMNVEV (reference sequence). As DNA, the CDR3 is TGTGCCAGCAGTACGATAGCGGGGGGACCGTCCTACGAGCAGTACTTC. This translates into CASSTIAGGPSYEQYF.

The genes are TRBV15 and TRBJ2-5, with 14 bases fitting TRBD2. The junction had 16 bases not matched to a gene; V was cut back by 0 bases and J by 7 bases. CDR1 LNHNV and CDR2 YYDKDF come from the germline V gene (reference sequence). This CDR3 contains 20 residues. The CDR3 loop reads CATSRDEEGLAGVRGVTQYF. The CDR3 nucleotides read TGTGCCACCAGCAGAGATGAAGAGGGACTAGCGGGAGTTAGAGGAGTGACCCAGTACTTC.

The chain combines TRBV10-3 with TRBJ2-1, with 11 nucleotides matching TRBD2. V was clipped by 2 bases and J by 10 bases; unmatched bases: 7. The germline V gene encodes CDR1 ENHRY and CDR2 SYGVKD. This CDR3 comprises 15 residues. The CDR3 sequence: CAISEISGRGSEQFF. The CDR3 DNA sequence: TGTGCCATCAGTGAGATTAGCGGGAGGGGCAGCGAGCAGTTCTTC.

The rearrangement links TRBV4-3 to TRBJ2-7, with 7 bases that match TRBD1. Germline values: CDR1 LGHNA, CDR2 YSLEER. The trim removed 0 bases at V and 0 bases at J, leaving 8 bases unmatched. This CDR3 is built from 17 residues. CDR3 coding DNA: TGCGCCAGCAGCCAAGATAAGGGACAGACTTACTCCTACGAGCAGTACTTC. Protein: CASSQDKGQTYSYEQYF.

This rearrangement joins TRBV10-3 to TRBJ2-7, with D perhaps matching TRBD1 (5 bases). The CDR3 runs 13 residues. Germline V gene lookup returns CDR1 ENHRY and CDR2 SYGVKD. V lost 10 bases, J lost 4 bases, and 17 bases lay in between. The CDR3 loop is CATTTDPYYEQYF. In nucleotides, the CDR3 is TGTGCCACCACGACAGATCCCTATTACGAGCAGTACTTC.

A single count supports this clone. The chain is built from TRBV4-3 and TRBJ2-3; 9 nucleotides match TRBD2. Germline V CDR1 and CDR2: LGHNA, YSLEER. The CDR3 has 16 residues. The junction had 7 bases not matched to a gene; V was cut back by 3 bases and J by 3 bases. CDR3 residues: CASSQGAGGLTDTQYF. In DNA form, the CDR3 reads TGCGCCAGCAGCCAGGGGGCGGGGGGGCTTACAGATACGCAGTATTTT.

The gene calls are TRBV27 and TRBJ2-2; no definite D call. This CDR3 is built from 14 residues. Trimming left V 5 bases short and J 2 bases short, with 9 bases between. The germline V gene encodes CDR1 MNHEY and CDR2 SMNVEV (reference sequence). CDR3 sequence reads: CASSPGPNTGELFF. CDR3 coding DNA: TGTGCCAGCAGTCCCGGGCCCAACACCGGGGAGCTGTTTTTT.

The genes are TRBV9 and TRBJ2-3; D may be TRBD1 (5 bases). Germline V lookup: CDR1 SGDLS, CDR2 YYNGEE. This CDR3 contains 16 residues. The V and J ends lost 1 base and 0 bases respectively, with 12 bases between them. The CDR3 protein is CASSVYEAGSTDTQYF. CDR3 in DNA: TGTGCCAGCAGCGTATATGAGGCAGGGAGCACAGATACGCAGTATTTT.

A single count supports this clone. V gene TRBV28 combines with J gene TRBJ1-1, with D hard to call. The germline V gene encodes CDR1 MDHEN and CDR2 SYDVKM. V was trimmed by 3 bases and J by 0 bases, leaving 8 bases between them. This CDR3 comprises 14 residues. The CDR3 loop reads CASSLKGMNTEAFF. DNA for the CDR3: TGTGCCAGCAGTTTGAAAGGGATGAACACTGAAGCTTTCTTT.

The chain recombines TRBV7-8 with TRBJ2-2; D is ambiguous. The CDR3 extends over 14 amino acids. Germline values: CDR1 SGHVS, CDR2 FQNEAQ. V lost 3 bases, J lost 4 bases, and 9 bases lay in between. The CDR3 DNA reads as TGTGCCAGCAGCTTCGGTCGGCGCACCGGGGAGCTGTTTTTT. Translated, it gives CASSFGRRTGELFF.

The CDR3 bases are TGTGCCAGCAGCTTAAGACCAGCGGGAGGGTATGAGCAGTTCTTC. Translating gives CASSLRPAGGYEQFF. The chain has TRBV7-8 and TRBJ2-1; 10 bases line up with TRBD2. The trim removed 2 bases at V and 8 bases at J, leaving 6 bases unmatched. Germline V gene sequence: CDR1 SGHVS, CDR2 FQNEAQ. The CDR3 spans 15 residues.

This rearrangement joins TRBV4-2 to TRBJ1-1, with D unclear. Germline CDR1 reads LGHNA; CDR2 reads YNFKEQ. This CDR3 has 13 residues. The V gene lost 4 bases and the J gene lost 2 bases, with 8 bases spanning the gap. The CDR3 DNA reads TGTGCCAGCAGCCGAGGAGGAAACACTGAAGCTTTCTTT. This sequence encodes CASSRGGNTEAFF.

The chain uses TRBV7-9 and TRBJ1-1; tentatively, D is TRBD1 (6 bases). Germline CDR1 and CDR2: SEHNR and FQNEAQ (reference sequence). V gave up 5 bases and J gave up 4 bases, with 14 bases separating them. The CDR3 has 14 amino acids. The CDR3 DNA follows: TGTGCCAGCAGCCTCAGGGGTGGGGGCACTGAAGCTTTCTTT. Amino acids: CASSLRGGGTEAFF.

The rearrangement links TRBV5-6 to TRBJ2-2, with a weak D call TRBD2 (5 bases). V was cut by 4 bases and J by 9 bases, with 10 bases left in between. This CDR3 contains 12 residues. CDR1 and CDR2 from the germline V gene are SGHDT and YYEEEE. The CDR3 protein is CASSPPGRELFF. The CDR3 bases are TGTGCCAGCAGCCCCCCGGGAAGGGAGCTGTTTTTT.